One and the same sample provided the 32 T cell receptor beta chains below, sequenced in a study of blood T cell repertoires in COVID-19. The method was immunoSEQ multiplex PCR; TCRdb's version includes in-frame clones alone and lacks a portion of them. The data contain 110,000 to 150,000 clones, roughly 90% of them singletons. Sequences were obtained from peripheral blood. The receptors were sampled from a man aged 50 or older with active or convalescent COVID-19.

V and J are TRBV27 and TRBJ1-2; TRBD1 agrees at 10 bases. The CDR3 extends over 15 amino acids. Germline lookup yields CDR1 MNHEY and CDR2 SMNVEV (reference sequence). The ends lost 5 bases at V and 4 bases at J; junction bases unmatched: 7. CDR3 in amino acids: CASSKGDRGIYGYTF. For the CDR3, the DNA is TGTGCCAGCAGTAAGGGGGACAGGGGCATCTATGGCTACACCTTC.

The chain links TRBV24-1 to TRBJ2-3; weak D call: TRBD2 (6 bases). Per germline, CDR1 KGHDR and CDR2 SFDVKD. The CDR3 is 16 residues long. V was cut by 0 bases and J by 3 bases, with 12 bases left in between. In DNA, the CDR3 is TGTGCCACCAGTGATTTGCAGTTCGGGGGTACAGATACGCAGTATTTT. Encoded protein: CATSDLQFGGTDTQYF.

The chain links TRBV20-1 to TRBJ2-7; 7 bases are a match to TRBD1. From germline, CDR1 is DFQATT and CDR2 SNEGSKA (reference sequence). CDR3 size: 11 residues. After removal of 5 bases from V and 9 bases from J, the junction contained 7 bases not matched to a gene. DNA of the CDR3: TGCAGTGCTGCGACAGGGAGAGGGCAGTACTTC. As protein: CSAATGRGQYF.

The V and J genes are TRBV11-1 and TRBJ2-7; TRBD1 matches at 7 bases. The germline gives CDR1 SGHAT, CDR2 FQDESV (reference sequence). J lost 3 bases, V lost 5 bases, and 7 bases had no gene match. This CDR3 has 14 residues. The CDR3 coding sequence is TGTGCCAGCAGCCCACGGGACAGACACTACGAGCAGTACTTC. It specifies CASSPRDRHYEQYF.

The V call is TRBV5-1, the J call TRBJ1-1, with a weak D call TRBD1 (5 bases). The CDR3 runs to 14 residues. Looked up from germline, CDR1 is SGHRS and CDR2 is YFSETQ. V was clipped by 0 bases and J by 5 bases, with 11 bases between them. CDR3 region: CASSLDSGQTEAFF. The CDR3 coding sequence is TGCGCCAGCAGCTTGGACAGTGGACAAACTGAAGCTTTCTTT.

The V and J genes are TRBV11-2 and TRBJ2-3; 13 bases align to TRBD2. The CDR3 is 16 residues long. V was clipped by 5 bases and J by 4 bases; unmatched bases: 6. Per the germline V gene, CDR1 is SGHAT and CDR2 is FQNNGV. CDR3 protein: CASSLRTSGRPDTQYF. DNA of the CDR3: TGTGCCAGCAGCCTCCGGACTAGCGGGAGACCAGATACGCAGTATTTT. The variable domain in full, completed from reference TRBV11-2 and TRBJ2-3, reads EAGVAQSPRYKIIEKRQSVAFWCNPISGHATLYWYQQILGQGPKLLIQFQNNGVVDDSQLPKDRFSAERLKGVDSTLKIQPAKLEDSAVYLCASSLRTSGRPDTQYFGPGTRLTVL.

This sequence joins TRBV2 and TRBJ2-1, with TRBD1 matching 8 bases. The CDR3 is 16 residues long. V trimming: 0 bases; J trimming: 7 bases; junction bases outside the gene matches: 8. Germline values: CDR1 SNHLY, CDR2 FYNNEI. The CDR3 loop is CASSEARRGRLNEQFF. The CDR3 coding sequence is TGTGCCAGCAGTGAAGCGCGCAGGGGGCGCTTGAATGAGCAGTTCTTC.

The chain has TRBV5-4 and TRBJ2-3; 12 bases map to TRBD2. The J segment lost 5 bases and the V segment lost 0 bases, leaving 7 bases of the junction unmatched. Germline assignment: CDR1 SGHNT and CDR2 YYREEE (reference sequence). This CDR3 spans 17 amino acids. The CDR3 DNA sequence: TGTGCCAGCAGCTTGGGGCCTAGCGGGAGGGCCCTAGATACGCAGTATTTT. This encodes CASSLGPSGRALDTQYF.

The chain has TRBV4-2 and TRBJ2-1, with 7 bases matching TRBD1. The CDR3 contains 14 residues. V shed 1 base and J 7 bases; nucleotides not matched to a gene: 4. Germline V gives CDR1 LGHNA, CDR2 YNFKEQ. The CDR3 DNA follows: TGTGCCAGCAGCCAAGCAGGGGGTTTTAATGAGCAGTTCTTC. This gives the protein CASSQAGGFNEQFF.

Worth noting for this clone: Possible read error: a much larger clone is one base away. The chain is built from TRBV3-1 (or the pseudogene TRBV3-2) and TRBJ2-7; 8 nucleotides match TRBD1. Germline CDR1 is LGHDT and CDR2 is YNNKEL (reference sequence). CDR3 size: 12 residues. J lost 3 bases, V lost 6 bases, and 1 base had no gene match. The CDR3 nucleotides are TGTGCCAGCAGAGACAGGGGCTACGAGCAGTACTTC. Translated, it gives CASRDRGYEQYF.

V usage is TRBV2 and J usage is TRBJ2-5, with D possibly matching TRBD2 (6 bases). The V end lost 9 bases, the J end lost 8 bases, and 19 bases lay between the germline ends. The CDR3 has 13 amino acids. Germline CDR1 reads SNHLY; CDR2 reads FYNNEI. The CDR3 coding sequence is TGTGCCAGTGCGCCGGGGACTTCCCTAACCCAGTACTTC. It specifies CASAPGTSLTQYF.

The chain uses TRBV6-5 and TRBJ2-5, with a weak D call TRBD1 (6 bases). Trimming stripped 2 bases from V and 5 bases from J, with 15 bases between. This CDR3 is 15 amino acids long. Looked up from germline, CDR1 is MNHEY and CDR2 is SVGAGI. CDR3 sequence (DNA): TGTGCCAGCAGTTACGCGCCAGGGGTCGGCGAGACCCAGTACTTC. As protein: CASSYAPGVGETQYF.

In its sample, this clone was seen once. The V and J genes are TRBV29-1 and TRBJ2-1, with 9 positions matching TRBD2. The CDR3 has 13 amino acids. The junction had 6 bases not matched to a gene; V was cut back by 6 bases and J by 6 bases. In germline, CDR1 is SQVTM, CDR2 ANQGSEA. CDR3: CSVSLAGVNEQFF. CDR3 bases: TGCAGCGTCTCTTTAGCGGGAGTCAATGAGCAGTTCTTC.

CDR3 DNA sequence: TGTGCCAGCAGCCCGACAGGGGGCGGAAACTATGGCTACACCTTC. Its protein is CASSPTGGGNYGYTF. The chain couples TRBV5-4 to TRBJ1-2, with 10 bases lining up with TRBD1. The J segment lost 2 bases and the V segment lost 4 bases, leaving 5 bases of the junction unmatched. This CDR3 contains 15 residues. Per the germline V gene, CDR1 is SGHNT and CDR2 is YYREEE (reference sequence).

The chain joins TRBV27 to TRBJ1-4, with 7 bases lining up with TRBD1. Germline assignment: CDR1 MNHEY and CDR2 SMNVEV (reference sequence). CDR3 length: 17 amino acids. After removal of 3 bases from V and 3 bases from J, the junction contained 10 bases not matched to a gene. Here the CDR3 reads CASSFSGRDSPNEKLFF. The CDR3 DNA reads TGTGCCAGCAGTTTCTCTGGTCGGGACAGCCCTAATGAAAAACTGTTTTTT.

J is TRBJ2-4 and V is TRBV3-1 (or the pseudogene TRBV3-2); D is unresolved. From germline, CDR1 is LGHDT and CDR2 YNNKEL (reference sequence). The CDR3 contains 12 residues. With 8 bases removed from V and 0 bases from J, the gap between germline ends came to 5 bases. The CDR3 region has the DNA TGTGCCAGCTCTTTAGCCAAAAACATTCAGTACTTC. It encodes CASSLAKNIQYF.

The chain carries TRBV7-2 and TRBJ2-4, with D maybe TRBD1 (6 bases). Germline assignment: CDR1 SGHTA and CDR2 FQGNSA. The CDR3 contains 14 residues. With 6 bases removed from V and 0 bases from J, the gap between germline ends came to 9 bases. The CDR3 is CASSPDRAKNIQYF. CDR3 DNA sequence: TGTGCCAGCAGTCCGGACAGAGCCAAAAACATTCAGTACTTC. The variable domain in full, completed from reference TRBV7-2 and TRBJ2-4, reads GAGVSQSPSNKVTEKGKDVELRCDPISGHTALYWYRQSLGQGLEFLIYFQGNSAPDKSGLPSDRFSAERTGGSVSTLTIQRTQQEDSAVYLCASSPDRAKNIQYFGAGTRLSVL.

The genes are TRBV20-1 and TRBJ1-1; no clear D gene. V dropped 3 bases and J dropped 7 bases, with 9 bases sitting between them. The germline CDR1 and CDR2 sequences are DFQATT and SNEGSKA (reference sequence). The CDR3 runs to 11 residues. The CDR3 protein is CSARGFNEAFF. CDR3 sequence (DNA): TGCAGTGCTAGGGGCTTTAATGAAGCTTTCTTT.

This rearrangement joins TRBV7-3 to TRBJ2-1, with D maybe TRBD2 (5 bases). Trimming removed 2 bases at V and 6 bases at J, with 11 bases between. This CDR3 contains 14 residues. The germline V gene has CDR1 SGHTA and CDR2 FQGTGA. The CDR3 DNA reads as TGTGCCAGCAGCTTAGGCGGGTTGGGCAATGAGCAGTTCTTC. It yields the protein CASSLGGLGNEQFF.

This clone showed up just once. This sample also contains other DNA sequences that code for the same CDR3. The chain uses TRBV5-6 and TRBJ1-3; D might be TRBD1 (5 bases). The length of the CDR3 is 14 residues. Germline CDR1 reads SGHDT; CDR2 reads YYEEEE. V was trimmed by 1 base and J by 3 bases, leaving 8 bases between them. CDR3 loop: CASSLRGSGNTIYF. DNA of the CDR3: TGTGCCAGCAGCTTGAGGGGAAGTGGAAACACCATATATTTT.

The V call is TRBV30, the J call TRBJ1-5; possibly TRBD1 for D (6 bases). Germline V gene lookup returns CDR1 GTSNPN and CDR2 SVGIG (reference sequence). The CDR3 is 15 residues long. V lost 0 bases and J 1 base, leaving 10 bases between the germline ends. The CDR3 spells CAWSVRTGSNQPQHF. CDR3 nucleotides: TGTGCCTGGAGTGTAAGAACAGGGAGCAATCAGCCCCAGCATTTT.

The gene calls are TRBV7-2 and TRBJ2-7; TRBD2 agrees at 7 bases. Per the germline V gene, CDR1 is SGHTA and CDR2 is FQGNSA. The V gene end was trimmed by 5 bases and the J gene end by 9 bases; junction bases not matched to a gene: 13. The CDR3 runs to 14 residues. The CDR3 DNA is TGTGCCAGCAGCGCGAATGGACTAGTCCTCGGGCAGTACTTC. This sequence encodes CASSANGLVLGQYF. The full variable domain, its missing parts supplied by reference TRBV7-2 and TRBJ2-7, is GAGVSQSPSNKVTEKGKDVELRCDPISGHTALYWYRQSLGQGLEFLIYFQGNSAPDKSGLPSDRFSAERTGGSVSTLTIQRTQQEDSAVYLCASSANGLVLGQYFGPGTRLTVT.

The chain employs TRBV27 and TRBJ2-3, with a tentative D call TRBD2 (6 bases). V lost 7 bases and J 0 bases, leaving 20 bases between the germline ends. CDR1 is MNHEY and CDR2 is SMNVEV in the germline V gene (reference sequence). This CDR3 has 17 amino acids. The DNA of the CDR3 is TGTGCCAGCACCTTAGTTGGCGGGGTGGCTAGCACAGATACGCAGTATTTT. Its translation is CASTLVGGVASTDTQYF.

CDR3 DNA: TGTGCCATCAGTTCCAGGGGTTGGGATTCACCCCTCCACTTT. Translation: CAISSRGWDSPLHF. J is TRBJ1-6 and V is TRBV10-3; D is possibly TRBD1 (6 bases). The germline V and J ends were trimmed by 5 bases and 8 bases, with 13 bases remaining between them. Germline lookup yields CDR1 ENHRY and CDR2 SYGVKD. The CDR3 runs to 14 residues.

The chain has TRBV19 and TRBJ1-5, with TRBD1 identical over 8 bases. Germline CDR1 reads LNHDA; CDR2 reads SQIVND (reference sequence). CDR3 length equals 17 residues. Germline trimming cut 7 bases from V and 7 bases from J; bases unmatched to any gene: 18. The chain's CDR3 is CASTPGQERVGIQPQHF. CDR3 sequence (DNA): TGTGCCAGTACCCCGGGACAGGAACGGGTAGGGATACAGCCCCAGCATTTT.

V usage is TRBV2 and J usage is TRBJ2-3; 12 bases are a match to TRBD2. Per germline, CDR1 SNHLY and CDR2 FYNNEI. The CDR3 covers 17 residues. V was clipped by 6 bases and J by 6 bases; unmatched bases: 13. This CDR3 reads CASRDLAGGPSGDTQYF. Here the CDR3 DNA reads TGTGCCAGCAGGGACCTAGCGGGAGGGCCATCGGGGGATACGCAGTATTTT.

CDR3 coding DNA: TGCGCCAGCAGCTTGGGTAGCGGGAGGGAGACCCAGTACTTC. Translated, it gives CASSLGSGRETQYF. This chain uses TRBV5-1 with TRBJ2-5, with 10 bases identical to TRBD2. Trimming cost V 0 bases and J 5 bases; bases outside gene matches: 1. Germline CDR1 SGHRS, CDR2 YFSETQ. The CDR3 covers 14 residues.

The V gene is TRBV11-2, the J gene TRBJ1-5; a possible D gene is TRBD1 (5 bases). The V end was cut by 1 base, the J end by 4 bases, with 11 bases between. CDR1 is SGHAT and CDR2 is FQNNGV in the germline V gene. The CDR3 is made up of 15 amino acids. The CDR3 bases are TGTGCCAGCAGCTTAGGGGGACTTGGGAATCAGCCCCAGCATTTT. This translates into CASSLGGLGNQPQHF.

This chain links TRBV18 with TRBJ1-1; 8 bases line up with TRBD1. The CDR3 length is 14 residues. Looked up from germline, CDR1 is KGHSH and CDR2 is LQKENI. The trim removed 8 bases at V and 0 bases at J, leaving 5 bases unmatched. The CDR3 DNA reads as TGTGCCAGCCGACAGGGGTCGATGAACACTGAAGCTTTCTTT. This codes for CASRQGSMNTEAFF.

This chain connects TRBV28 to TRBJ2-7; 8 nucleotides match TRBD2. V shed 7 bases, J shed 2 bases, and the junction held 10 bases outside the gene matches. The CDR3 is 15 residues long. Germline assignment: CDR1 MDHEN and CDR2 SYDVKM. DNA for the CDR3: TGTGCCAGCACCCCCGGGGGGGCGAGGGCCTACGAGCAGTACTTC. Residues: CASTPGGARAYEQYF.

The genes are TRBV2 and TRBJ1-4, with TRBD1 as a possible D gene (5 bases). Germline values: CDR1 SNHLY, CDR2 FYNNEI. The CDR3 is 15 residues long. The V and J ends lost 10 bases and 0 bases respectively, with 15 bases between them. The DNA of the CDR3 is TGTGCCACTGCTTTGGGGCTTGCAACTAATGAAAAACTGTTTTTT. Its translation: CATALGLATNEKLFF.

The chain employs TRBV15 and TRBJ2-7; D perhaps matches TRBD1 (6 bases). The CDR3 consists of 17 residues. Germline values: CDR1 LNHNV, CDR2 YYDKDF (reference sequence). The V and J ends lost 1 base and 3 bases respectively, with 19 bases between them. Written as DNA, the CDR3 is TGTGCCACCAGCAGAGGAGTGGGAAACAGGGTGGGCTACGAGCAGTACTTC. The encoded protein is CATSRGVGNRVGYEQYF.